Listed here are 27 T cell receptor beta chains from one sample, sequenced in a study of response to subunit inactivated influenza vaccine. Each CDR3 protein gets one entry after TCRdb re-called the RT-PCR reads with MiXCR. Of a few hundred thousand distinct CDR3 sequences listed, 20% to 25% are singletons. Specimen: PBMCs from blood, collected 21 months after vaccination. The receptor source for this set is a man between 50 and 69 years old who received an inactivated influenza vaccine.

This clonotype was seen more than once but under ten times. This rearrangement joins TRBV29-1 to TRBJ2-1; D is unclear. V lost 3 bases to trimming and J lost 9 bases, with 12 bases between them. This CDR3 has 12 residues. Germline assignment: CDR1 SQVTM and CDR2 ANQGSEA. This CDR3 is CSVDSFHSEQFF. The CDR3 coding sequence is TGCAGCGTTGACTCTTTCCACAGTGAGCAGTTCTTC.

The rearrangement joins TRBV20-1 to TRBJ2-1; 10 bases are shared with TRBD1. Germline values: CDR1 DFQATT, CDR2 SNEGSKA (reference sequence). The CDR3 consists of 15 residues. Trimming cost V 3 bases and J 7 bases; bases outside gene matches: 9. CDR3 bases: TGCAGTGCTAGCGGGGGACAGGGGAATGTGAATGAGCAGTTCTTC. Amino acids: CSASGGQGNVNEQFF.

V gene TRBV11-2 combines with J gene TRBJ2-3; the D is unclear. Trimming stripped 2 bases from V and 2 bases from J, with 8 bases between. This CDR3 contains 14 residues. Germline V lookup: CDR1 SGHAT, CDR2 FQNNGV. CDR3 DNA: TGTGCCAGCAGCTTAAGACCCAACACAGATACGCAGTATTTT. It specifies CASSLRPNTDTQYF.

V gene TRBV5-1 combines with J gene TRBJ1-1; a possible D gene is TRBD1 (6 bases). V lost 0 bases and J 5 bases, leaving 11 bases between the germline ends. The CDR3 is made up of 14 amino acids. From germline, CDR1 is SGHRS and CDR2 YFSETQ. Here the CDR3 reads CASSLEPGATEAFF. The DNA for the CDR3 is TGCGCCAGCAGCTTGGAACCGGGGGCTACTGAAGCTTTCTTT.

This clonotype has only a few counts. The chain employs TRBV7-6 and TRBJ2-2, with D perhaps matching TRBD2 (5 bases). V gave up 2 bases and J gave up 1 base, with 8 bases separating them. The V gene's germline CDR1 is SGHVS and CDR2 FNYEAQ. The CDR3 has 15 amino acids. This CDR3 is CASSLIRGNTGELFF. The CDR3 nucleotides are TGTGCCAGCAGCTTAATTCGGGGGAACACCGGGGAGCTGTTTTTT.

The V gene is TRBV7-6, the J gene TRBJ2-6, with 9 bases aligning to TRBD1. The CDR3 is 18 residues long. The junction had 6 bases not matched to a gene; V was cut back by 3 bases and J by 0 bases. CDR1 is SGHVS and CDR2 is FNYEAQ in the germline V gene. The DNA for the CDR3 is TGTGCCAGCAGCTTGTCGGGACAGGGATACTCTGGGGCCAACGTCCTGACTTTC. Its protein is CASSLSGQGYSGANVLTF.

V gene TRBV12-3 or TRBV12-4 combines with J gene TRBJ2-7, with 12 bases fitting TRBD1. The trim removed 6 bases at V and 6 bases at J, leaving 3 bases unmatched. The CDR3 extends over 13 amino acids. Here the CDR3 DNA reads TGTGCCAGCAGGCCGGGACAGGGGGCCGAGCAGTACTTC. Translating gives CASRPGQGAEQYF.

The chain employs TRBV10-3 and TRBJ2-3; 9 positions agree with TRBD1. CDR1 and CDR2 (germline): ENHRY, SYGVKD. This CDR3 has 16 amino acids. V lost 6 bases to trimming and J lost 5 bases; unmatched junction nucleotides: 12. The DNA of the CDR3 is TGTGCCATCAGGGGCCAGGACAGGGGCGAAGGAGATACGCAGTATTTT. It specifies CAIRGQDRGEGDTQYF.

The chain has TRBV5-1 and TRBJ2-2; D is perhaps TRBD1 (6 bases). Germline V lookup: CDR1 SGHRS, CDR2 YFSETQ. V lost 3 bases to trimming and J lost 1 base, with 10 bases between them. This CDR3 is built from 15 residues. The CDR3 loop is CASSWWTENTGELFF. The CDR3 DNA reads as TGCGCCAGCAGCTGGTGGACAGAGAACACCGGGGAGCTGTTTTTT.

The V gene is TRBV20-1, the J gene TRBJ1-2; no firm D call. CDR1 is DFQATT and CDR2 is SNEGSKA in the germline V gene (reference sequence). The V gene lost 0 bases and the J gene lost 0 bases, with 11 bases spanning the gap. This CDR3 has 15 amino acids. The CDR3 DNA follows: TGCAGTGCTAGAGATCCCAGCCGAACTAACTATGGCTACACCTTC. As protein: CSARDPSRTNYGYTF.

This clonotype was seen more than once but under ten times. The chain links TRBV10-3 to TRBJ2-2, with TRBD1 matching 8 bases. CDR3 length: 15 amino acids. Losses at the gene ends were 2 bases for V and 5 bases for J; bases not matched to a gene: 4. Looked up from germline, CDR1 is ENHRY and CDR2 is SYGVKD. The CDR3 region is CAISEENRGTGELFF. CDR3 nucleotides: TGTGCCATCAGTGAGGAGAACAGGGGGACCGGGGAGCTGTTTTTT.

V is TRBV18 and J is TRBJ1-1; D is perhaps TRBD1 (5 bases). Trimming pared 2 bases from V and 4 bases from J, leaving 11 bases between. The V gene's germline CDR1 is KGHSH and CDR2 LQKENI. The CDR3 is made up of 14 amino acids. CDR3 sequence reads: CASSPSRGSTEAFF. The CDR3 DNA reads as TGTGCCAGCTCACCATCGAGGGGAAGCACTGAAGCTTTCTTT.

This clonotype was recorded many times. The chain uses TRBV12-3 or TRBV12-4 and TRBJ1-5; D is ambiguous. The CDR3 covers 14 residues. The germline V and J ends were trimmed by 5 bases and 3 bases, with 11 bases remaining between them. CDR3 DNA: TGTGCCAGCAGTAACGGTGGGATCAATCAGCCCCAGCATTTT. Translation gives CASSNGGINQPQHF.

The table lists this clonotype with a few counts. The chain has TRBV6-1 and TRBJ1-2; D not certain. V was cut by 8 bases and J by 3 bases, with 13 bases left in between. The CDR3 contains 13 residues. Per the germline V gene, CDR1 is MNHNS and CDR2 is SASEGT. Written as DNA, the CDR3 is TGTGCCAGCGCCCAAACGCTCGACTATGGCTACACCTTC. Its translation is CASAQTLDYGYTF.

In this sample, this clonotype turned up a few times. The J gene is TRBJ1-1, the V gene TRBV11-1; 9 bases map to TRBD1. The CDR3 covers 18 residues. After removal of 5 bases from V and 6 bases from J, the junction contained 19 bases not matched to a gene. Germline CDR1 reads SGHAT; CDR2 reads FQDESV (reference sequence). The CDR3: CASSPDRGFLSARPEAFF. The CDR3 DNA is TGTGCCAGCAGCCCCGACAGGGGGTTCCTCTCCGCCAGGCCTGAAGCTTTCTTT. The full variable domain, rest sourced from reference TRBV11-1 and TRBJ1-1, is EAEVAQSPRYKITEKSQAVAFWCDPISGHATLYWYRQILGQGPELLVQFQDESVVDDSQLPKDRFSAERLKGVDSTLKIQPAELGDSAMYLCASSPDRGFLSARPEAFFGQGTRLTVV.

The chain links TRBV6-5 to TRBJ2-1, with 8 bases aligning to TRBD2. Germline V lookup: CDR1 MNHEY, CDR2 SVGAGI. The ends lost 4 bases at V and 0 bases at J; junction bases unmatched: 11. There are 18 residues in the CDR3. The CDR3 region has the DNA TGTGCCAGCAGTTCCCGGGGGGGACTCCTCAGCTCCTACAATGAGCAGTTCTTC. Amino acids: CASSSRGGLLSSYNEQFF.

V and J are TRBV28 and TRBJ2-3; TRBD2 matches at 7 bases. The CDR3 runs 14 residues. Germline V gene lookup returns CDR1 MDHEN and CDR2 SYDVKM. V lost 6 bases and J lost 6; bases outside the gene matches: 9. The CDR3 reads CASSRPYGGDTQYF. CDR3 DNA: TGTGCCAGCAGCCGCCCATACGGGGGGGATACGCAGTATTTT.

In this sample, this clonotype turned up many times. The chain carries TRBV25-1 and TRBJ1-6; no clear D gene. Germline V lookup: CDR1 MGHDK, CDR2 SYGVNS. The CDR3 is 13 amino acids. Trimming stripped 8 bases from V and 5 bases from J, with 10 bases between. CDR3 in amino acids: CASGRWDNSPLHF. The CDR3 DNA follows: TGTGCCAGCGGACGGTGGGATAATTCACCCCTCCACTTT.

This clonotype was seen more than once but under ten times. V usage is TRBV5-1 and J usage is TRBJ2-2; no clear D gene. V lost 0 bases to trimming and J lost 0 bases, with 9 bases between them. CDR1 is SGHRS and CDR2 is YFSETQ in the germline V gene. The CDR3 is 16 amino acids. The CDR3 DNA reads as TGCGCCAGCAGCTTGGGGGCTCGGACGAACACCGGGGAGCTGTTTTTT. Translated, it gives CASSLGARTNTGELFF.

This clonotype was found many times. This chain joins TRBV12-3 or TRBV12-4 and TRBJ1-2; no reliable D call. V lost 7 bases and J lost 1, with 10 bases in between. This CDR3 contains 13 residues. The DNA of the CDR3 is TGTGCCAGCAAGATGGAGGGTAACTATGGCTACACCTTC. This sequence encodes CASKMEGNYGYTF.

In this sample, this clonotype turned up many times. The chain has TRBV5-1 and TRBJ1-1; possible D gene TRBD1, 5 bases. The CDR3 covers 16 residues. CDR1 is SGHRS, CDR2 YFSETQ, per germline. V shed 4 bases and J shed 1 base, with 17 bases lying between them. DNA for the CDR3: TGCGCCAGCAGCCTCGGACAAAGGACACCGAACACTGAAGCTTTCTTT. It yields the protein CASSLGQRTPNTEAFF.

This clonotype occurred a few times. This chain uses TRBV12-3 or TRBV12-4 with TRBJ2-2; D possibly matches TRBD1 or TRBD2 (5 bases each). The CDR3 loop spans 14 amino acids. The V and J ends lost 6 bases and 0 bases respectively, with 8 bases between them. Written as DNA, the CDR3 is TGTGCCAGCAGGCAGGGACCGAACACCGGGGAGCTGTTTTTT. It yields the protein CASRQGPNTGELFF.

V gene TRBV7-2 combines with J gene TRBJ2-5, with D perhaps matching TRBD1 (6 bases). Germline V gene lookup returns CDR1 SGHTA and CDR2 FQGNSA. Trimming took 1 base from V and 13 from J, leaving 10 bases between them. This CDR3 region has 11 residues. For the CDR3, the DNA is TGTGCCAGCAGCTTAGAAACAGGGATGTACTTC. It specifies CASSLETGMYF.

The genes are TRBV20-1 and TRBJ2-7; D may be TRBD2 (6 bases). V was trimmed by 3 bases and J by 3 bases, leaving 12 bases between them. Germline V gives CDR1 DFQATT, CDR2 SNEGSKA (reference sequence). The CDR3 is 13 residues long. As DNA, the CDR3 is TGCAGTGCTAGCAGAACTAGCAGCTACGAGCAGTACTTC. This translates into CSASRTSSYEQYF.

The chain employs TRBV9 and TRBJ2-1, with TRBD2 matching 8 bases. CDR1 SGDLS and CDR2 YYNGEE come from the germline V gene. Trimming at V came to 3 bases and at J to 2 bases, leaving 7 bases not matched to a gene. This CDR3 is 16 amino acids long. The CDR3 loop is CASSGLSGSAYNEQFF. The CDR3 DNA follows: TGTGCCAGCAGCGGTTTAAGCGGGAGTGCCTACAATGAGCAGTTCTTC.

This clonotype was counted between two and nine times. The V gene is TRBV20-1, the J gene TRBJ2-3, with 8 bases fitting TRBD2. The CDR3 extends over 17 amino acids. V trimming: 1 base; J trimming: 2 bases; junction bases outside the gene matches: 11. Germline V lookup: CDR1 DFQATT, CDR2 SNEGSKA (reference sequence). The CDR3 sequence: CSARAADGAGATDTQYF. The DNA for the CDR3 is TGCAGTGCTAGAGCCGCCGACGGAGCGGGAGCCACAGATACGCAGTATTTT.

CDR3 coding DNA: TGTGCCAGCAGCCAAATGTGGGCGTCCGAGCAGTACTTC. It specifies CASSQMWASEQYF. The chain links TRBV14 to TRBJ2-7, with D hard to call. The V gene lost 2 bases and the J gene lost 6 bases, with 11 bases spanning the gap. This CDR3 comprises 13 residues. The germline CDR1 and CDR2 sequences are SGHDN and FVKESK. The complete variable domain, with remaining parts taken from reference TRBV14 and TRBJ2-7, reads EAGVTQFPSHSVIEKGQTVTLRCDPISGHDNLYWYRRVMGKEIKFLLHFVKESKQDESGMPNNRFLAERTGGTYSTLKVQPAELEDSGVYFCASSQMWASEQYFGPGTRLTVT.